The rows below give T cell receptor beta chains drawn from one sample of a study of a mutant IDH1 vaccine in newly diagnosed glioma. Sequencing was performed with immunoSEQ multiplex PCR; in TCRdb, only in-frame clones are kept and a portion is missing. The sample includes some 120,000 clones, 80% of them seen just once. Their specific antigens are unknown. This sample comprised PBMCs, obtained from a glioma patient whose treatment included an IDH1 peptide vaccine. The source of these receptors is a middle-aged man with glioma. CDR3s include the opening cysteine and the closing phenylalanine or tryptophan. D genes are given only for firm matches. Expanded clones get a size class; other rows say once, few or many, or leave the size out.

v_gene: TRBV15
d_gene: TRBD1
j_gene: TRBJ1-4
abundance: .
CDR3aa: CATQTGQGKTNEKLFF
CDR3nt: TGTGCCACCCAAACGGGACAGGGGAAGACTAATGAAAAACTGTTTTTT

v_gene: TRBV7-9
d_gene: .
j_gene: TRBJ1-1
abundance: .
CDR3aa: CASSLLLSFLNTEAFF
CDR3nt: TGTGCCAGCAGCCTACTACTCAGCTTTTTGAACACTGAAGCTTTCTTT

v_gene: TRBV5-6
d_gene: TRBD2
j_gene: TRBJ2-7
abundance: .
CDR3aa: CASSLGSGNYEQYF
CDR3nt: TGTGCCAGCAGCTTGGGTAGCGGGAACTACGAGCAGTACTTC

v_gene: TRBV10-3
d_gene: .
j_gene: TRBJ2-1
abundance: .
CDR3aa: CAISVKGNEQFF
CDR3nt: TGTGCCATCAGTGTGAAGGGCAATGAGCAGTTCTTC

v_gene: TRBV13
d_gene: .
j_gene: TRBJ2-6
abundance: .
CDR3aa: CASSLGTGANVLTF
CDR3nt: TGTGCCAGCAGCTTGGGGACTGGGGCCAACGTCCTGACTTTC

v_gene: TRBV6-6
d_gene: .
j_gene: TRBJ1-1
abundance: .
CDR3aa: CASSYSLRGETEAFF
CDR3nt: TGTGCCAGCAGTTACTCTCTGAGGGGGGAGACTGAAGCTTTCTTT

v_gene: TRBV30
d_gene: .
j_gene: TRBJ1-2
abundance: .
CDR3aa: CAWSLGQAYGYTF
CDR3nt: TGTGCCTGGAGTCTTGGGCAGGCTTATGGCTACACCTTC

v_gene: TRBV19
d_gene: .
j_gene: TRBJ1-2
abundance: few
CDR3aa: CASRDPYGYTF
CDR3nt: TGTGCCAGTAGAGACCCTTACGGCTACACCTTC

v_gene: TRBV30
d_gene: TRBD1
j_gene: TRBJ2-1
abundance: .
CDR3aa: CACIIAGGNEQFF
CDR3nt: TGTGCCTGCATAATCGCAGGGGGCAATGAGCAGTTCTTC

v_gene: TRBV10-1
d_gene: .
j_gene: TRBJ2-7
abundance: .
CDR3aa: CASSDGRDVPDEQYF
CDR3nt: TGCGCCAGCAGTGATGGCAGGGACGTCCCGGACGAGCAGTACTTC

v_gene: TRBV29-1
d_gene: .
j_gene: TRBJ2-4
abundance: .
CDR3aa: CSVELRLAKNIQYF
CDR3nt: TGCAGCGTTGAATTACGATTAGCCAAAAACATTCAGTACTTC

v_gene: TRBV4-2
d_gene: TRBD2
j_gene: TRBJ2-5
abundance: few
CDR3aa: CASSQDRGTSGSQETQYF
CDR3nt: TGTGCCAGCAGCCAAGATCGTGGAACTAGCGGGAGTCAAGAGACCCAGTACTTC

v_gene: TRBV19
d_gene: .
j_gene: TRBJ1-1
abundance: few
CDR3aa: CASSMSPVANTEAFF
CDR3nt: TGTGCCAGTAGTATGAGTCCCGTAGCGAACACTGAAGCTTTCTTT

v_gene: TRBV5-5
d_gene: .
j_gene: TRBJ2-3
abundance: .
CDR3aa: CASSLEGTDTQYF
CDR3nt: TGTGCCAGCAGCTTGGAGGGTACAGATACGCAGTATTTT

v_gene: TRBV7-3
d_gene: TRBD2
j_gene: TRBJ2-3
abundance: once
CDR3aa: CASSTSVRSRQYF
CDR3nt: TGTGCCAGTTCGACTAGCGTCCGCTCGCGGCAGTATTTT

v_gene: TRBV27
d_gene: TRBD2
j_gene: TRBJ2-1
abundance: .
CDR3aa: CASSLGTSLNEQFF
CDR3nt: TGTGCCAGCAGTTTAGGGACTAGTTTAAATGAGCAGTTCTTC

v_gene: TRBV10-2
d_gene: TRBD2
j_gene: TRBJ2-7
abundance: .
CDR3aa: CASGAGFVSYEQYF
CDR3nt: TGCGCCAGCGGAGCGGGGTTCGTCTCCTACGAGCAGTACTTC

v_gene: TRBV7-2
d_gene: TRBD1
j_gene: TRBJ1-4
abundance: .
CDR3aa: CASSAQGAGEKLFF
CDR3nt: TGTGCCAGCAGCGCACAGGGGGCAGGGGAAAAACTGTTTTTT

v_gene: TRBV6-5
d_gene: TRBD1
j_gene: TRBJ1-3
abundance: .
CDR3aa: CASSYSGQGSGNTIYF
CDR3nt: TGTGCCAGCAGTTACTCGGGACAGGGCTCTGGAAACACCATATATTTT

v_gene: TRBV15
d_gene: .
j_gene: TRBJ2-6
abundance: .
CDR3aa: CATSSQDGLSGANVLTF
CDR3nt: TGTGCCACCAGCAGTCAGGACGGTCTCTCTGGGGCCAACGTCCTGACTTTC

v_gene: TRBV11-2
d_gene: TRBD1
j_gene: TRBJ2-5
abundance: .
CDR3aa: CASSAAGTEETQYF
CDR3nt: TGTGCCAGCAGCGCCGCCGGGACAGAAGAGACCCAGTACTTC

v_gene: TRBV6-5
d_gene: .
j_gene: TRBJ1-2
abundance: .
CDR3aa: CASSYSRGGNYGYTF
CDR3nt: TGTGCCAGCAGTTACTCCAGGGGTGGAAACTATGGCTACACCTTC

v_gene: TRBV29-1
d_gene: TRBD1
j_gene: TRBJ1-2
abundance: few
CDR3aa: CSGQGAYGYTF
CDR3nt: TGCAGCGGACAGGGGGCATATGGCTACACCTTC

v_gene: TRBV10-3
d_gene: .
j_gene: TRBJ2-5
abundance: .
CDR3aa: CAIGVRGRGVRETQYF
CDR3nt: TGTGCCATCGGAGTTCGTGGTAGGGGAGTTCGGGAGACCCAGTACTTC

v_gene: TRBV7-2
d_gene: .
j_gene: TRBJ2-7
abundance: .
CDR3aa: CASSLVLPPYEQYF
CDR3nt: TGTGCCAGCAGCTTAGTACTACCTCCATACGAGCAGTACTTC

v_gene: TRBV10-3
d_gene: .
j_gene: TRBJ1-3
abundance: .
CDR3aa: CAISELAASGNTIYF
CDR3nt: TGTGCCATCAGTGAGCTGGCAGCCTCTGGAAACACCATATATTTT

v_gene: TRBV19
d_gene: .
j_gene: TRBJ2-5
abundance: .
CDR3aa: CASSPPGEWETQYF
CDR3nt: TGTGCCAGTAGTCCCCCGGGAGAATGGGAGACCCAGTACTTC

v_gene: TRBV5-6
d_gene: .
j_gene: TRBJ2-7
abundance: .
CDR3aa: CASSLFAGDEQYF
CDR3nt: TGTGCCAGCAGCTTGTTCGCAGGGGACGAGCAGTACTTC

v_gene: TRBV19
d_gene: TRBD2
j_gene: TRBJ2-7
abundance: .
CDR3aa: CASTNRGGAYEQYF
CDR3nt: TGTGCCAGTACCAATCGGGGGGGAGCCTACGAGCAGTACTTC

v_gene: TRBV11-1
d_gene: TRBD2
j_gene: TRBJ2-7
abundance: .
CDR3aa: CASSFTSGRFSEQYF
CDR3nt: TGTGCCAGCAGCTTTACTAGCGGGAGGTTCTCCGAGCAGTACTTC

v_gene: TRBV30
d_gene: .
j_gene: TRBJ1-5
abundance: .
CDR3aa: CAWSVHGGHQPQHF
CDR3nt: TGTGCCTGGAGTGTACATGGAGGGCATCAGCCCCAGCATTTT

v_gene: TRBV2
d_gene: .
j_gene: TRBJ2-7
abundance: .
CDR3aa: CASMTDPYEQYF
CDR3nt: TGTGCCAGTATGACAGATCCCTACGAGCAGTACTTC

v_gene: TRBV7-8
d_gene: .
j_gene: TRBJ2-3
abundance: few
CDR3aa: CASSHNADTQYF
CDR3nt: TGTGCCAGCAGCCATAATGCAGATACGCAGTATTTT

v_gene: TRBV7-9
d_gene: TRBD2
j_gene: TRBJ2-7
abundance: .
CDR3aa: CASSWRLAGYEQYF
CDR3nt: TGTGCCAGCAGCTGGAGACTAGCGGGCTACGAGCAGTACTTC

v_gene: TRBV10-3
d_gene: .
j_gene: TRBJ2-2
abundance: .
CDR3aa: CAISKTTGLTGELFF
CDR3nt: TGTGCCATCAGTAAGACTACAGGGTTAACCGGGGAGCTGTTTTTT

v_gene: TRBV9
d_gene: .
j_gene: TRBJ1-1
abundance: .
CDR3aa: CASSVVSRPGEAFF
CDR3nt: TGTGCCAGCAGCGTAGTTAGCAGGCCGGGTGAAGCTTTCTTT

v_gene: TRBV2
d_gene: .
j_gene: TRBJ2-7
abundance: .
CDR3aa: CASSDPGAPNEQYF
CDR3nt: TGTGCCAGCAGTGATCCCGGGGCGCCCAACGAGCAGTACTTC

v_gene: TRBV14
d_gene: .
j_gene: TRBJ1-2
abundance: .
CDR3aa: CASSQEPRGGYTF
CDR3nt: TGTGCCAGCAGCCAAGAGCCCCGGGGGGGCTACACCTTC

v_gene: TRBV9
d_gene: TRBD1
j_gene: TRBJ1-2
abundance: .
CDR3aa: CASSVGDRGNYGYTF
CDR3nt: TGTGCCAGCAGCGTAGGGGACAGGGGTAACTATGGCTACACCTTC

v_gene: TRBV5-4
d_gene: .
j_gene: TRBJ1-1
abundance: .
CDR3aa: CASSLAGNTEAFF
CDR3nt: TGTGCCAGCAGCCTTGCAGGGAACACTGAAGCTTTCTTT